This T cell receptor (beta chain) emerged from a study of T cells in Graves' hyperthyroidism and ophthalmopathy. Study conclusions and caveats: Before onset, by a median of approximately 6.2 months, the model predicted ophthalmopathy.

Any patient presenting with uncontrolled infection, other autoimmune disease, pregnancy or lactation was left out. Amplified regions were TCR beta CDR3 sequences from RNA transcripts. First-round RT-PCR of the TCR CDR3 relied on the HTBI primer set. TCRdb re-called the multiplex PCR reads through MiXCR, storing one row per CDR3 protein. In the table there are 550,000 to 700,000 distinct CDR3 sequences, 46% of which are singletons. The CDR3 sequence is 20 residues long. Germline V gene data show CDR1 as LNHDA and CDR2 as SQIVND (reference sequence). Trimming pared 3 bases from V and 0 bases from J, leaving 21 bases between. As for this clonotype: As yet, its antigen is unknown.

The material sequenced was peripheral blood or thyroid tissue (not recorded which). This chain joins TRBV19 and TRBJ2-6; D might be TRBD1 (6 bases). The TCR sequence derives from an adult woman with Graves' disease, either hyperthyroidism or ophthalmopathy (not recorded which). In DNA form, the CDR3 reads TGTGCCAGTAGTATCGGGTACAGGGTAATGAGGGGCTCTGGGGCCAACGTCCTGACTTTC. It codes for CASSIGYRVMRGSGANVLTF.